This entry lists 32 T cell receptor beta chains sequenced from one sample in a study of graft-versus-host responses after intestinal transplantation. Their antigen targets remain unknown. Clones were read by immunoSEQ multiplex PCR, and TCRdb kept only the in-frame ones, dropping some. Among about 90,000 clones listed, around 93% were seen once. Sample: unstimulated CD8+ T cells sorted from spleen or lymph node cells, taken before intestinal transplant. The receptors were gathered from a human donor who received an intestinal transplant.

The genes are TRBV30 and TRBJ2-1; 11 bases agree with TRBD2. The CDR3 has 18 amino acids. Germline lookup yields CDR1 GTSNPN and CDR2 SVGIG (reference sequence). V shed 0 bases and J 4 bases; nucleotides not matched to a gene: 11. CDR3 DNA sequence: TGTGCCTGGAGTGTACGTCAGTCCGGGACTAGCGGTTACAATGAGCAGTTCTTC. Its protein product is CAWSVRQSGTSGYNEQFF.

This sequence joins TRBV18 and TRBJ1-6, with D possibly matching TRBD1 (5 bases). The CDR3 spans 14 residues. The germline gives CDR1 KGHSH, CDR2 LQKENI. V was shortened by 3 bases and J by 8 bases, with 11 bases between the two germline ends. The CDR3 reads CASSPGGRDSPLHF. As DNA, the CDR3 is TGTGCCAGCTCACCCGGGGGAAGGGATTCACCCCTCCACTTT. The variable domain in full, completed from reference TRBV18 and TRBJ1-6, reads NAGVMQNPRHLVRRRGQEARLRCSPMKGHSHVYWYRQLPEEGLKFMVYLQKENIIDESGMPKERFSAEFPKEGPSILRIQQVVRGDSAAYFCASSPGGRDSPLHFGNGTRLTVT.

This clone was seen once. The chain recombines TRBV12-5 with TRBJ2-3; no definite D call. The CDR3 has 15 residues. The germline gives CDR1 LGHNT, CDR2 FRNRAP. V dropped 2 bases and J dropped 0 bases, with 9 bases sitting between them. Written as DNA, the CDR3 is TGTGCTAGTGGTTTGACAGCTTTTAGCACAGATACGCAGTATTTT. Translated: CASGLTAFSTDTQYF. Variable domain in full (rest from reference TRBV12-5 and TRBJ2-3): DARVTQTPRHKVTEMGQEVTMRCQPILGHNTVFWYRQTMMQGLELLAYFRNRAPLDDSGMPKDRFSAEMPDATLATLKIQPSEPRDSAVYFCASGLTAFSTDTQYFGPGTRLTVL.

This chain uses TRBV14 with TRBJ2-7; the match to TRBD1 covers 7 bases. V shed 4 bases, J shed 6 bases, and the junction held 9 bases outside the gene matches. The CDR3 spans 14 residues. Germline V gives CDR1 SGHDN, CDR2 FVKESK. The DNA of the CDR3 is TGTGCCAGCAGCCCATTCAGGGGGTCGGTCGAGCAGTACTTC. It codes for CASSPFRGSVEQYF.

The chain recombines TRBV28 with TRBJ2-1; 9 nucleotides line up with TRBD2. Losses at the gene ends were 5 bases for V and 2 bases for J; bases not matched to a gene: 7. The CDR3 totals 16 residues. Germline V gene data show CDR1 as MDHEN and CDR2 as SYDVKM. In DNA form, the CDR3 reads TGTGCCAGCAGTGCAATAGCGGGAGTTCCCTACAATGAGCAGTTCTTC. It translates to CASSAIAGVPYNEQFF.

In its sample, this clone was seen once. The chain combines TRBV12-5 with TRBJ2-1, with 8 bases lining up with TRBD2. CDR3 length equals 16 residues. Germline values: CDR1 LGHNT, CDR2 FRNRAP. V lost 5 bases and J lost 5; bases outside the gene matches: 11. The CDR3 nucleotides are TGTGCTAGTGGTCCTGTCTCTAGCGGGCGGAACAATGAGCAGTTCTTC. Its protein is CASGPVSSGRNNEQFF.

This chain links TRBV6-1 with TRBJ1-1; no reliable D call. The CDR3 sequence is 15 residues long. Germline V gene data show CDR1 as MNHNS and CDR2 as SASEGT. The V and J ends lost 6 bases and 4 bases respectively, with 18 bases between them. DNA of the CDR3: TGTGCCAGCAGCACCGTAGGACTTGGAAGCACTGAAGCTTTCTTT. This sequence encodes CASSTVGLGSTEAFF.

The rearrangement joins TRBV27 to TRBJ2-1, with 12 bases that match TRBD2. Germline V gene sequence: CDR1 MNHEY, CDR2 SMNVEV (reference sequence). CDR3 length: 15 residues. J gave up 9 bases and V 2 bases, and 5 bases lay outside the gene matches. The chain's CDR3 is CASSLLAGGPGEQFF. The CDR3 bases are TGTGCCAGCAGTTTACTAGCGGGAGGGCCGGGTGAGCAGTTCTTC.

This rearrangement joins TRBV6-6 to TRBJ2-7, with 7 positions matching TRBD1. Germline V gene sequence: CDR1 MNHNY, CDR2 SVGAGI (reference sequence). The V segment lost 6 bases and the J segment 2 bases; nucleotides outside the gene matches: 13. This CDR3 comprises 16 residues. Here the CDR3 DNA reads TGTGCCAGCAGCCCATCATTTGACAGGGCCCCCTACGAGCAGTACTTC. Its protein is CASSPSFDRAPYEQYF.

The rearrangement links TRBV4-3 to TRBJ2-1; 9 bases fit TRBD2. The CDR3 spans 16 residues. Germline V CDR1 and CDR2: LGHNA, YSLEER. Unmatched junction bases numbered 7, after V lost 3 bases and J lost 4 bases. The CDR3 DNA sequence: TGCGCCAGCAGCCAGAATAGCGGGGGACTATACAATGAGCAGTTCTTC. Amino acid sequence: CASSQNSGGLYNEQFF.

The rearrangement uses TRBV19 and TRBJ1-5, with D tentatively TRBD1 (6 bases). Trimming stripped 1 base from V and 2 bases from J, with 6 bases between. This CDR3 has 14 amino acids. CDR1 and CDR2 (germline): LNHDA, SQIVND (reference sequence). The CDR3 sequence is CASSIGQGNQPQHF. The CDR3, as DNA: TGTGCCAGTAGTATAGGACAGGGCAATCAGCCCCAGCATTTT.

V usage is TRBV19 and J usage is TRBJ1-6; D is uncertain. The CDR3 extends over 16 amino acids. Trimming removed 5 bases from V and 0 bases from J, with 11 bases in between. Germline V gene sequence: CDR1 LNHDA, CDR2 SQIVND (reference sequence). The CDR3 loop is CASSPTVLSYNSPLHF. In DNA, the CDR3 is TGTGCCAGTAGTCCGACTGTCCTCTCCTATAATTCACCCCTCCACTTT.

The J gene is TRBJ1-2, the V gene TRBV27; 7 positions agree with TRBD1. CDR3 length: 17 residues. J gave up 1 base and V 6 bases, and 14 bases lay outside the gene matches. Germline loops: CDR1 MNHEY, CDR2 SMNVEV (reference sequence). CDR3 protein: CASRRPPGTEINYGYTF. The CDR3 region has the DNA TGTGCCAGCAGGCGACCCCCCGGGACAGAAATTAACTATGGCTACACCTTC.

The chain couples TRBV6-5 to TRBJ2-1, with a tentative D call TRBD2 (6 bases). Germline CDR1 reads MNHEY; CDR2 reads SVGAGI. With 0 bases removed from V and 8 bases from J, the gap between germline ends came to 17 bases. The CDR3 consists of 16 residues. As DNA, the CDR3 is TGTGCCAGCAGTTACTCGAGTGCTAGCGATTCTGATGAGCAGTTCTTC. Translated: CASSYSSASDSDEQFF.

This clone was observed a few times. The chain uses TRBV5-6 and TRBJ1-4; 9 bases match TRBD1. From germline, CDR1 is SGHDT and CDR2 YYEEEE. The CDR3 extends over 14 amino acids. V lost 2 bases and J lost 8; bases outside the gene matches: 4. The CDR3 sequence: CASSLTGGYEKLFF. CDR3 nucleotides: TGTGCCAGCAGCTTAACAGGGGGCTACGAAAAACTGTTTTTT.

The chain combines TRBV5-4 with TRBJ1-2, with D hard to call. Trimming took off 0 bases at V and 4 bases at J, with 10 bases between the two ends. CDR3 length: 14 residues. The germline gives CDR1 SGHNT, CDR2 YYREEE (reference sequence). The DNA of the CDR3 is TGTGCCAGCAGCTTGGGACACCCAGTCTATGGCTACACCTTC. Translated: CASSLGHPVYGYTF.

In this sample, this clone turned up a few times. V is TRBV10-2 and J is TRBJ1-1; D gene ambiguous. The CDR3 runs 13 residues. The ends were cut back, 5 bases at V and 1 base at J, with 8 bases in the middle. From germline, CDR1 is WSHSY and CDR2 SAAADI. CDR3 loop: CASSPQANTEAFF. DNA for the CDR3: TGCGCCAGCAGTCCCCAGGCGAACACTGAAGCTTTCTTT.

V gene TRBV5-1 combines with J gene TRBJ2-1; TRBD2 matches at 15 bases. Germline values: CDR1 SGHRS, CDR2 YFSETQ. The CDR3 has 22 amino acids. V lost 4 bases, J lost 4 bases, and 21 bases stayed unmatched. The CDR3 nucleotides read TGCGCCAGCAGCGCGGGACTAGCGGGAGGATCCCTGTCTTCTAGTTATTACAATGAGCAGTTCTTC. This sequence encodes CASSAGLAGGSLSSSYYNEQFF.

The chain joins TRBV5-6 to TRBJ2-3, with TRBD2 matching over 13 bases. Germline-derived CDR1 and CDR2 are SGHDT and YYEEEE. V dropped 2 bases and J dropped 0; count of bases not matched to a gene: 6. The CDR3 has 18 residues. The CDR3 DNA is TGTGCCAGCAGCTTTCTGACTAGCGGGGGGACTAGCACAGATACGCAGTATTTT. Protein: CASSFLTSGGTSTDTQYF.

The V gene is TRBV4-1, the J gene TRBJ2-1, with D possibly matching TRBD1 (6 bases). This CDR3 comprises 15 residues. V lost 1 base and J 2 bases, leaving 9 bases between the germline ends. In germline, CDR1 is MGHRA, CDR2 YSYEKL. The CDR3 is CASSQGTDTYNEQFF. The DNA of the CDR3 is TGCGCCAGCAGCCAAGGGACAGACACCTACAATGAGCAGTTCTTC.

With respect to this clone: Relative to the germline gene, one junction end is altered; a read error may explain this. The chain uses TRBV6-7 and TRBJ2-4, with no clear D. TRBV6-7 is an ORF, and what it does is uncertain. CDR3 length: 9 residues. DNA for the CDR3: TGTGCCAGCAGTTACGGCGGAACCTTC. Translating gives CASSYGGTF.

The chain joins TRBV7-2 to TRBJ2-3; TRBD2 is a possible D gene (6 bases). Per the germline V gene, CDR1 is SGHTA and CDR2 is FQGNSA. Deletions cut 4 bases from V and 5 bases from J, with 13 bases between. The CDR3 is 14 amino acids. The CDR3 is CASSYRELIDTQYF. CDR3 sequence (DNA): TGTGCCAGCAGCTACCGGGAGCTGATAGATACGCAGTATTTT.

V is TRBV4-3 and J is TRBJ2-1; 7 nucleotides match TRBD1. Trimming took 6 bases from V and 0 from J; bases not matched to a gene: 8. The CDR3 has 16 amino acids. Germline loops: CDR1 LGHNA, CDR2 YSLEER. The CDR3 region has the DNA TGCGCCAGCAGTCACAGGGGTCCCTACTCCTACAATGAGCAGTTCTTC. Amino acids: CASSHRGPYSYNEQFF.

The rearrangement uses TRBV19 and TRBJ1-1, with TRBD1 matching 10 bases. CDR1 and CDR2 (germline): LNHDA, SQIVND (reference sequence). This CDR3 has 12 residues. V trimming: 9 bases; J trimming: 7 bases; junction bases outside the gene matches: 5. CDR3 DNA: TGTGCCAGCTACGGGACAGGGGTTGAAGCTTTCTTT. It translates to CASYGTGVEAFF. The full variable domain, in which reference TRBV19 and TRBJ1-1 provide the parts outside the CDR3, is DGGITQSPKYLFRKEGQNVTLSCEQNLNHDAMYWYRQDPGQGLRLIYYSQIVNDFQKGDIAEGYSVSREKKESFPLTVTSAQKNPTAFYLCASYGTGVEAFFGQGTRLTVV.

V is TRBV19 and J is TRBJ2-1; 8 nucleotides line up with TRBD2. Germline loops: CDR1 LNHDA, CDR2 SQIVND (reference sequence). Trimming removed 5 bases from V and 3 bases from J; junction bases left unmatched: 3. CDR3 length equals 14 residues. CDR3 loop: CASSPGLVYNEQFF. The CDR3 DNA follows: TGTGCCAGTAGTCCGGGACTAGTCTACAATGAGCAGTTCTTC.

This clone turned up a few times. V is TRBV21-1 and J is TRBJ2-7; TRBD2 is the table's D call and was not checked against the DNA. TRBV21-1 is listed as a pseudogene. There are 15 residues in the CDR3. CDR3: CASSKASSFRYEQYF. The CDR3 coding sequence is TGTGCCAGCAGCAAAGCTAGTTCTTTTCGGTACGAGCAGTACTTC.

This chain joins TRBV19 and TRBJ2-1; D unresolved. Germline V CDR1 and CDR2: LNHDA, SQIVND (reference sequence). Trimming took 2 bases from V and 9 from J, leaving 11 bases between them. This CDR3 region has 13 residues. CDR3 nucleotide sequence: TGTGCCAGTAGTATATTCGGGTTAAGTGAGCAGTTCTTC. Encoded protein: CASSIFGLSEQFF. Together with reference TRBV19 and TRBJ2-1, the CDR3 gives the full variable domain: DGGITQSPKYLFRKEGQNVTLSCEQNLNHDAMYWYRQDPGQGLRLIYYSQIVNDFQKGDIAEGYSVSREKKESFPLTVTSAQKNPTAFYLCASSIFGLSEQFFGPGTRLTVL.

J is TRBJ1-2 and V is TRBV2; 8 bases agree with TRBD1. This CDR3 has 17 amino acids. V trimming: 9 bases; J trimming: 6 bases; junction bases outside the gene matches: 21. Looked up from germline, CDR1 is SNHLY and CDR2 is FYNNEI. CDR3 region: CARRDRDRNLGSDGYTF. In DNA form, the CDR3 reads TGTGCCAGACGAGACAGGGACAGGAATCTTGGTAGCGATGGCTACACCTTC. The full variable domain, its missing parts supplied by reference TRBV2 and TRBJ1-2, is EPEVTQTPSHQVTQMGQEVILRCVPISNHLYFYWYRQILGQKVEFLVSFYNNEISEKSEIFDDQFSVERPDGSNFTLKIRSTKLEDSAMYFCARRDRDRNLGSDGYTFGSGTRLTVV.

The chain combines TRBV5-6 with TRBJ2-7, with 12 bases fitting TRBD2. CDR1 is SGHDT, CDR2 YYEEEE, per germline. Trimming took 3 bases from V and 4 from J; bases not matched to a gene: 5. This CDR3 comprises 15 residues. CDR3 bases: TGTGCCAGCAGCTACTGGACTAGCGGGATATACGAGCAGTACTTC. Its protein is CASSYWTSGIYEQYF.

The chain is built from TRBV5-1 and TRBJ2-1, with 8 positions matching TRBD2. Trimming removed 4 bases from V and 3 bases from J; junction bases left unmatched: 9. The germline gives CDR1 SGHRS, CDR2 YFSETQ. This CDR3 spans 16 amino acids. Written as DNA, the CDR3 is TGCGCCAGCAGCCCCCTACCGGGACTAGACTACAATGAGCAGTTCTTC. Its translation is CASSPLPGLDYNEQFF.

This clone was recorded only once. This rearrangement joins TRBV4-1 to TRBJ2-7; 9 positions agree with TRBD2. Trimming cost V 1 base and J 3 bases; bases outside gene matches: 7. Germline V gene sequence: CDR1 MGHRA, CDR2 YSYEKL. The CDR3 is 16 residues long. The CDR3 nucleotides read TGCGCCAGCAGCCAAGTAGGCGGGGGGGCTCTCTACGAGCAGTACTTC. It translates to CASSQVGGGALYEQYF.

CDR3 residues: CASSQGVVWQGANNSPLHF. The DNA for the CDR3 is TGTGCCAGCAGCCAAGGAGTTGTATGGCAGGGGGCTAATAATTCACCCCTCCACTTT. This rearrangement joins TRBV4-2 to TRBJ1-6; TRBD1 agrees at 8 bases. This CDR3 spans 19 amino acids. Germline V gene lookup returns CDR1 LGHNA and CDR2 YNFKEQ. J lost 5 bases, V lost 1 base, and 13 bases had no gene match.